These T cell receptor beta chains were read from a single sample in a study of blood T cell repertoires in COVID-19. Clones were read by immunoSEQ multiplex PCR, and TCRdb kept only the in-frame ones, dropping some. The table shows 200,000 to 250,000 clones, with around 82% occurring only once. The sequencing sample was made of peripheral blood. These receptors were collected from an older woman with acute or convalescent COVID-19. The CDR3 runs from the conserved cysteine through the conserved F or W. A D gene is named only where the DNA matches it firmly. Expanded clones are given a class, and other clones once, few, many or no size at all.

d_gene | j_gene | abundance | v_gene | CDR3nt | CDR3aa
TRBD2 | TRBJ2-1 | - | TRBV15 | TGTGCCACCAGCACTTTCCAGCGGGAGGGCAATGAGCAGTTCTTC | CATSTFQREGNEQFF
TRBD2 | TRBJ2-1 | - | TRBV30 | TGTGCCTGGAGTAAGATAGCGGGAGGGGATGAGCAGTTCTTC | CAWSKIAGGDEQFF
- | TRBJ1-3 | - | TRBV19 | TGTGCCAGTAGTCATGGGACATTGAGCTCTGGAAACACCATATATTTT | CASSHGTLSSGNTIYF
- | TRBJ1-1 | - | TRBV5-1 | TGCGCCAGCAGCTTGTCGCAGGCTGATACTGAAGCTTTCTTT | CASSLSQADTEAFF
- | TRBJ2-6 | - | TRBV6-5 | TGTGCCAGCAGTTACGGCAACTCTGGGGCCAACGTCCTGACTTTC | CASSYGNSGANVLTF
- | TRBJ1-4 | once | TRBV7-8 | TGTGCCAGCAGCTTAGGCGGGTATGAAAAACTGTTTTTT | CASSLGGYEKLFF
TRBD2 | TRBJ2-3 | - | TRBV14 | TGTGCCAGCAGCCACCCGGGACTAGCGGGAGGAGATACGCAGTATTTT | CASSHPGLAGGDTQYF
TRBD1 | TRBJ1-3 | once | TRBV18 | TGTGCCAGCTCACCCCACGTGGGACAGGGGGCTTCGAGTGACACCATATATTTT | CASSPHVGQGASSDTIYF
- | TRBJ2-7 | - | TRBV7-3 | TGTGCCAGCAGCTTGGCCAGGGGGGAGTTCCACGAGCAGTACTTC | CASSLARGEFHEQYF
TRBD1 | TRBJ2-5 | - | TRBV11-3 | TGTGCCAGCAGCTCGGGACAGAGTGAGACCCAGTACTTC | CASSSGQSETQYF
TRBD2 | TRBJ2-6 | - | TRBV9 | TGTGCCAGCAGCCTTACTGCTAGCGGGCGCTCGTCTGGGGCCAACGTCCTGACTTTC | CASSLTASGRSSGANVLTF
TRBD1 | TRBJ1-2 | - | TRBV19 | TGTGCCAGTAGTCCGGGACAGGGCGGAAACTATGGCTACACCTTC | CASSPGQGGNYGYTF
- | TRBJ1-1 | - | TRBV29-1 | TGCAGCGTAGTATCTAGCCGGATTGAAGCTTTCTTT | CSVVSSRIEAFF
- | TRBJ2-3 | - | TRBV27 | TGTGCCAGCACCCCACTAGGGACAGATACGCAGTATTTT | CASTPLGTDTQYF
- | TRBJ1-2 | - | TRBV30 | TGTGCCTGGAGTGTCGGCAGGGGAGATGGCTACACCTTC | CAWSVGRGDGYTF
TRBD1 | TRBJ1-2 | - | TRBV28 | TGTGCCAGCAGCCGGCGACCCACAGGGGGCTTCTTCTTTGCGACCTTC | CASSRRPTGGFFFATF
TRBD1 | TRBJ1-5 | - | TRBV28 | TGTGCCAGCATGACAGGGATGGTTCAGCCCCAGCATTTT | CASMTGMVQPQHF
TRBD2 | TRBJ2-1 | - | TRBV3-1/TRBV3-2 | TGTGCCAGCAGCCAAGTGACTAGCGGGGGTAGCTCCTACAATGAGCAGTTCTTC | CASSQVTSGGSSYNEQFF
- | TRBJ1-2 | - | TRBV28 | TGTGCCAGCAGTTTAATCAGTACGTATGGCTACACCTTC | CASSLISTYGYTF
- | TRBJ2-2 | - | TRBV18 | TGTGCCAGCTCACCAGTGGGTAGCGGGAACACCGGGGAGCTGTTTTTT | CASSPVGSGNTGELFF
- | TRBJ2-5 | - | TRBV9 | TGTGCCAGCAGCGTAGCCCCAGTTTCCCAAGAGACCCAGTACTTC | CASSVAPVSQETQYF
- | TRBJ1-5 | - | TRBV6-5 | TGTGCCAGCAGTTACGGGGGGGCGAGCAATCAGCCCCAGCATTTT | CASSYGGASNQPQHF
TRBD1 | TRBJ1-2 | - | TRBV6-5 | TGTGCCAGCACCTCACAGGGGGCGCGGGGCTACACCTTC | CASTSQGARGYTF
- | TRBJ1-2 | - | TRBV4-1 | TGCGCCAGCAGCCAAGTTCACACAGGGAGAAGTGGCTATGGCTACACCTTC | CASSQVHTGRSGYGYTF
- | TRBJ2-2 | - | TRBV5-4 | TGTGCCAGCAGCTCGGTCCTTGGCACCGGGGAGCTGTTTTTT | CASSSVLGTGELFF
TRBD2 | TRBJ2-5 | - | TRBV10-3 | TGTGCCATCAGTGAGGGTCGCCTACTAGCGGGAGTGAGGGAGACCCAGTACTTC | CAISEGRLLAGVRETQYF
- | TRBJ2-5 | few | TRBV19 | TGTGCCAGTACCAAGGGAGGGGGAGAGACCCAGTACTTC | CASTKGGGETQYF
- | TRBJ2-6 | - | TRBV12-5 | TGTGCTAGTGGTTTGGTACCAGGTCCCTCTGGGGCCAACGTCCTGACTTTC | CASGLVPGPSGANVLTF
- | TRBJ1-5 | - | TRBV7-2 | TGTGCCAGCAGCTTAGGACAGACCGGGCCCCTAAATCAGCCCCAGCATTTT | CASSLGQTGPLNQPQHF
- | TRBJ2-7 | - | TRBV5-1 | TGCGCCAGCAGTTTGCAGGCCCGCTACGAGCAGTACTTC | CASSLQARYEQYF
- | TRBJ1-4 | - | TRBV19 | TGTGCCAGTAGTATATCGCGGGGGAGGAACGAAAAACTGTTTTTT | CASSISRGRNEKLFF
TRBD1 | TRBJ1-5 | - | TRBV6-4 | TGTGCCAGCAGTGAGAACAGGGGGCAGCCTCAGCATTTT | CASSENRGQPQHF
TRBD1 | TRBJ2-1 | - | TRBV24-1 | TGTGCCACCAGTGAAGGGGGCGCGTCGGGTGCCGACAATGAGCAGTTCTTC | CATSEGGASGADNEQFF
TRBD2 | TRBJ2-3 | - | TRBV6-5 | TGTGCCAGCAGAACTAGCGGGAGCACAGATACGCAGTATTTT | CASRTSGSTDTQYF
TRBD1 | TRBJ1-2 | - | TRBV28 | TGTGCCAGCAGTCCCACGGGACAGGGGGCCGGGTATGGCTACACCTTC | CASSPTGQGAGYGYTF
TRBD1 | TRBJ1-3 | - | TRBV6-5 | TGTGCCAGCAGAGGACAGGGGGTTGGAAACACCATATATTTT | CASRGQGVGNTIYF
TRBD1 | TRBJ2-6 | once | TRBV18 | TGTGCCAGCTCTCCTTCACAGGGGGTAACCACCTCTGGGGCCAACGTCCTGACTTTC | CASSPSQGVTTSGANVLTF
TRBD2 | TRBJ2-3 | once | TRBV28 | TGTGCCAGCAGTCCTAGCGGGAGGACAGATACGCAGTATTTT | CASSPSGRTDTQYF
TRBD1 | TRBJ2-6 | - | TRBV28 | TGTGCCAGCGATAGTACAGGGGGCGGCTCTGGGGCCAACGTCCTGACTTTC | CASDSTGGGSGANVLTF
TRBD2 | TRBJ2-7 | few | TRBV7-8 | TGTGCCAGCAGCTTAGCGCAATCTAGCGGGACCTCCTACGAGCAGTACTTC | CASSLAQSSGTSYEQYF
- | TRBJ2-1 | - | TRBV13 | TGTGCCAGCAGCGATATAACAGGGACCCGAACAAACAATGAGCAGTTCTTC | CASSDITGTRTNNEQFF
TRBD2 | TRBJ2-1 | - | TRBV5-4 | TGTGCCAGCAGCTTGGGTGGACTAGCGGGTCAGGCGGGTGAGCAGTTCTTC | CASSLGGLAGQAGEQFF
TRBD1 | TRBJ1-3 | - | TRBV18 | TGTGCCAGCTCACCGGGACAGGTTGGAAACACCATATATTTT | CASSPGQVGNTIYF
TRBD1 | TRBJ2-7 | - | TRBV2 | TGTGCCAGCAGCCTACCGGGACAGGGGTACGAGCAGTACTTC | CASSLPGQGYEQYF
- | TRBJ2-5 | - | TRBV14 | TGTGCCAGCAGCCAAGGCAGACAAGAGACCCAGTACTTC | CASSQGRQETQYF
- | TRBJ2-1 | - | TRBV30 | TGTGCCTCCAGGACTAAGGGGAATGAGCAGTTCTTC | CASRTKGNEQFF
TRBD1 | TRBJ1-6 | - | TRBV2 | TGTGCCAGCAGTGAACTGGGACAGAATAATTCACCCCTCCACTTT | CASSELGQNNSPLHF
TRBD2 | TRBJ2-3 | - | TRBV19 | TGTGCCAGTAGCCCCGGGGGGGCCAACAGGGCAGATACGCAGTATTTT | CASSPGGANRADTQYF
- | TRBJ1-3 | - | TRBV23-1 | TGCGCCAGCAGTCAATATACAGGAGAGCGACCCCCGAGCTCTGGAAACACCATATATTTT | CASSQYTGERPPSSGNTIYF
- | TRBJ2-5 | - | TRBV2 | TGTGCCAGCAGTATGGCAGGGGAGACCCAGTACTTC | CASSMAGETQYF
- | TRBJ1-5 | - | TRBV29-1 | TGCAGCGTTGAAGATTCCCAAGGTCCGGGTCAGCCCCAGCATTTT | CSVEDSQGPGQPQHF
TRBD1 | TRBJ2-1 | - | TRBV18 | TGTGCCAGCTCACCGACGACCGGGACAGTGCAGTTCTTC | CASSPTTGTVQFF
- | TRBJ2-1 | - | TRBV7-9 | TGTGCCAGCAGCTTTCCGTTGGCGGGATCCTACAATGAGCAGTTCTTC | CASSFPLAGSYNEQFF